This TCR beta chain originates from a study of blood T cells in healthy people across ages. General study results and limits: Higher naive T cell percentage went strongly together with higher TCR beta diversity. While age rose, TCR beta diversity per million T cells dropped in a roughly linear way. Both naive CD4+ cell counts and diversity were greater in long-lived donors than in aged donors.

A second about 7 to 12 cycle PCR used barcoded and J-beta primers. Each cDNA was tagged by a template-switch adaptor containing 12 random nucleotides. MiXCR, run by TCRdb on the 5' RACE reads, gives a single entry per CDR3 protein. The table includes about 1 million distinct CDR3 sequences, under 55% detected once. This CDR3 is 19 amino acids long. V shed 1 base and J 3 bases; nucleotides not matched to a gene: 16. From germline, CDR1 is SGHVS and CDR2 FNYEAQ. For this clonotype: Its antigen is still unknown.

The V call is TRBV7-6, the J call TRBJ2-7; 9 bases match TRBD2. This TCR was recovered from a woman aged 55-69 years in good health. Sequencing was done on a sample of blood. The CDR3 sequence is CASSLELVASGNRNYEQYF. Written as DNA, the CDR3 is TGTGCCAGCAGCTTAGAGCTGGTGGCTAGCGGGAATCGGAACTACGAGCAGTACTTC.